Given below is one T cell receptor (beta chain) in context. Its antigen remains undetermined. There are no base qualities to consult, and no much larger clone falls within one base. The germline V gene encodes CDR1 GTSNPN and CDR2 SVGIG (reference sequence). A distance of 14 bases separates the germline ends of V and J, which lose 5 bases and 4 bases respectively. The CDR3 covers 13 residues, taking in both the cysteine and the phenylalanine. The CDR3 DNA has 39 bases and is translated from base 1. The entry originates in a study of blood T cell repertoires in COVID-19 (dated by TCRdb to the early 2020s). For the study in its entirety: Samples from collaborators originated in the United States, Italy and Spain and spanned both the acute and convalescent phases of COVID-19. The repertoires were released in a freely available public database meant as a resource for research on the immune response to SARS-CoV-2. Nearly every sample came with metadata listing a de-identified subject ID, COVID-19 status, age in years and sex. The prospective study material was composed of cDNA or gDNA derived from T cells, B-cell-depleted T cells, or PBMCs. Where available, HLA class I and class II types were taken from metadata supplied by the sample provider and were not determined by assay-based typing. The dataset comprised deeply sampled blood TCRbeta repertoires from subjects exposed to, actively infected with, or recovered from COVID-19. The samples were drawn from two sources: the first 160 participants of the ongoing ImmuneRACE study, and fewer than 1,500 subjects contributed by 6 global collaborators. Overall study results and their limits: Clinical and demographic metadata were provided uncurated, with the amount varying by source and participant.

In the prospective study, participants were roughly 18 to 100 years old, resided in fewer than 25 geographic areas of the United States, and were enrolled through a virtual design. To assign participants to cohorts, the prospective study relied on clinical history that participants themselves reported in a screening survey and a study questionnaire. Recovered participants in ImmuneRACE Cohort 3 were defined as having two consecutive negative NP/OP PCR tests, clearance from a healthcare professional, or resolution of symptoms. In the prospective study, mobile phlebotomists collected whole blood, serum and a nasopharyngeal or oropharyngeal swab from each participant. Over a roughly 2-month period, participants in the prospective study had the option of providing additional blood draws and questionnaires. Before DNA extraction, blood samples from the prospective study were shipped at room temperature or frozen.

The immunoSEQ Assay, a bias-controlled multiplex PCR, was used to amplify TCRbeta CDR3 regions from genomic DNA. As for the original processing: The number of nucleated cells in each sample was estimated from the amplification of reference gene primers within the assay. To quantify the absolute abundance of each unique TCRbeta CDR3 rearrangement, sequence reads were collapsed and filtered. For each sample, productive Simpson clonality was calculated as the square root of Simpson's diversity index over productive rearrangements. In TCRdb, the immuneACCESS table is reduced to in-frame sequences with V and J assigned. These tables do not hold every clone; where another copy was compared, an unresolved V gene accounts for under half, and the others remain unexplained. V and J calls plus clone size are reproduced from that table; the DNA served to infer D and trimming. The table for this sample lists roughly 360,000 clones; under 85% of them were counted only once. 5% to 6% of the sample goes to the ten largest clones.

This receptor was taken from a woman in her forties or fifties who had recovered from COVID-19. Recombination linked TRBV30 to TRBJ1-1; a tentative D call is TRBD1 (6 bases match). Source material: PBMCs or T cells enriched from blood (not recorded which). CDR3 protein: CAWEYRVGTEAFF. In nucleotide form, the sequence is TGTGCCTGGGAATACAGGGTGGGCACTGAAGCTTTCTTT.